A single sample is the source of the 29 T cell receptor beta chains below, sequenced in a study of cytomegalovirus exposure and HLA in healthy donors. The study ran its PCR with 60 Vbeta and 13 Jbeta primers. Method: immunoSEQ multiplex PCR; TCRdb's copy keeps in-frame clones and lacks some. Among some 170,000 clones, 70% to 90% were seen once, and the ten largest hold approximately 2%. Sequencing was performed on PBMCs. All receptors come from a woman aged 30 to 39 in good health and CMV-seronegative.

DNA of the CDR3: TGCAGCGTTCTCAGGGGCGGGAACACTGAAGCTTTCTTT. Protein product: CSVLRGGNTEAFF. The chain carries TRBV29-1 and TRBJ1-1, with D maybe TRBD1 (6 bases). The CDR3 has 13 amino acids. Germline loops: CDR1 SQVTM, CDR2 ANQGSEA. The ends were cut back, 5 bases at V and 1 base at J, with 11 bases in the middle.

The sample holds one count of this clone. This sequence joins TRBV11-1 and TRBJ2-3, with 10 bases fitting TRBD2. The CDR3 consists of 18 residues. J was trimmed by 4 bases and V by 1 base; bases with no gene match: 11. Looked up from germline, CDR1 is SGHAT and CDR2 is FQDESV (reference sequence). Here the CDR3 reads CASSLVGGGLADPDTQYF. As DNA, the CDR3 is TGTGCCAGCAGCTTAGTAGGAGGAGGACTAGCGGATCCAGATACGCAGTATTTT.

The J gene is TRBJ1-5, the V gene TRBV19; 8 bases align to TRBD1. The CDR3 runs to 14 residues. Looked up from germline, CDR1 is LNHDA and CDR2 is SQIVND (reference sequence). The ends lost 9 bases at V and 7 bases at J; junction bases unmatched: 11. CDR3: CASLDRALGQPQHF. The CDR3 region has the DNA TGTGCCAGCCTGGACAGGGCCCTCGGGCAGCCCCAGCATTTT.

This chain uses TRBV7-4 with TRBJ1-3, with 8 bases lining up with TRBD1. V shed 4 bases, J shed 2 bases, and the junction held 7 bases outside the gene matches. Germline V lookup: CDR1 SGHVT, CDR2 SQSDAQ. The CDR3 length is 16 residues. CDR3 sequence reads: CASSSLDRGPGNTIYF. The CDR3 DNA sequence: TGTGCCAGCAGCTCCCTAGACAGGGGCCCTGGAAACACCATATATTTT.

This clone was found once. This chain links TRBV2 with TRBJ1-2; possible D gene TRBD1, 6 bases. CDR1 and CDR2 (germline): SNHLY, FYNNEI. Trimming took off 7 bases at V and 0 bases at J, with 15 bases between the two ends. The CDR3 loop spans 15 amino acids. CDR3 sequence reads: CASKYGQNPNYGYTF. The CDR3 coding sequence is TGTGCCAGCAAGTATGGACAGAACCCTAACTATGGCTACACCTTC.

The chain joins TRBV28 to TRBJ2-2, with 10 bases aligning to TRBD1. Germline CDR1 and CDR2: MDHEN and SYDVKM. The length of the CDR3 is 15 residues. The V and J ends lost 7 bases and 4 bases, in that order; junction bases with no gene match: 6. CDR3 nucleotide sequence: TGTGCCAGCACCTCCGGGACAGGGGCCACCGGGGAGCTGTTTTTT. Amino acid sequence: CASTSGTGATGELFF.

This chain uses TRBV19 with TRBJ2-7, with a possible D match to TRBD1 (6 bases). Looked up from germline, CDR1 is LNHDA and CDR2 is SQIVND (reference sequence). V lost 8 bases to trimming and J lost 5 bases, with 16 bases between them. The CDR3 is 13 residues long. This chain's CDR3 is CASGQTLVHEQYF. CDR3 nucleotide sequence: TGTGCCAGTGGACAGACCCTAGTCCACGAGCAGTACTTC.

The table lists this clone with a count of one. The DNA of the CDR3 is TGTGCCAGCAGTTTAGACAGGGGTCAGACCCAGTACTTC. This gives the protein CASSLDRGQTQYF. The rearrangement links TRBV27 to TRBJ2-5, with TRBD1 matching 8 bases. Germline assignment: CDR1 MNHEY and CDR2 SMNVEV (reference sequence). There are 13 residues in the CDR3. J lost 6 bases, V lost 2 bases, and 2 bases had no gene match.

The chain is built from TRBV27 and TRBJ1-2; 12 bases agree with TRBD1. Germline values: CDR1 MNHEY, CDR2 SMNVEV (reference sequence). Trimming removed 5 bases from V and 8 bases from J; junction bases left unmatched: 3. The CDR3 has 13 amino acids. CDR3 amino acids: CASSPGTGGGYTF. The CDR3 region has the DNA TGTGCCAGCAGTCCCGGGACAGGGGGCGGCTACACCTTC.

The chain recombines TRBV5-6 with TRBJ2-3, with 10 bases identical to TRBD2. After removal of 0 bases from V and 2 bases from J, the junction contained 3 bases not matched to a gene. From germline, CDR1 is SGHDT and CDR2 YYEEEE. The CDR3 extends over 16 amino acids. The CDR3 region has the DNA TGTGCCAGCAGCTTGGGGACTAGCGGCTACACAGATACGCAGTATTTT. This codes for CASSLGTSGYTDTQYF.

The J gene is TRBJ1-1, the V gene TRBV7-9; D might be TRBD1 (5 bases). The germline V gene has CDR1 SEHNR and CDR2 FQNEAQ (reference sequence). This CDR3 has 14 amino acids. Between the trimmed V and J ends, which lost 4 bases and 0 bases, there was a span of 9 bases. CDR3 sequence (DNA): TGTGCCAGCAGCTCCCGACAGCTGAACACTGAAGCTTTCTTT. This encodes CASSSRQLNTEAFF. Together with reference TRBV7-9 and TRBJ1-1, the CDR3 gives the full variable domain: DTGVSQNPRHKITKRGQNVTFRCDPISEHNRLYWYRQTLGQGPEFLTYFQNEAQLEKSRLLSDRFSAERPKGSFSTLEIQRTEQGDSAMYLCASSSRQLNTEAFFGQGTRLTVV.

The V and J genes are TRBV29-1 and TRBJ2-5; 9 nucleotides align to TRBD1. The CDR3 extends over 14 amino acids. Germline CDR1 and CDR2: SQVTM and ANQGSEA. Losses at the gene ends were 6 bases for V and 2 bases for J; bases not matched to a gene: 7. The CDR3 loop reads CSVRTGAVQETQYF. The CDR3 DNA reads TGCAGCGTCCGGACAGGGGCCGTACAAGAGACCCAGTACTTC.

V and J are TRBV2 and TRBJ2-2, with 11 bases identical to TRBD1. Looked up from germline, CDR1 is SNHLY and CDR2 is FYNNEI. The CDR3 length is 15 residues. The junction had 8 bases not matched to a gene; V was cut back by 6 bases and J by 8 bases. The CDR3 sequence: CASRPGQGARGELFF. The CDR3 nucleotides read TGTGCCAGCAGACCCGGACAGGGGGCTAGAGGGGAGCTGTTTTTT.

This chain joins TRBV5-6 and TRBJ2-2; TRBD1 aligns across 9 bases. Germline V CDR1 and CDR2: SGHDT, YYEEEE. This CDR3 comprises 16 residues. The J segment lost 4 bases and the V segment lost 2 bases, leaving 6 bases of the junction unmatched. The CDR3 region is CASSLWTGASTGELFF. Here the CDR3 DNA reads TGTGCCAGCAGCTTATGGACAGGGGCGAGCACCGGGGAGCTGTTTTTT.

In its sample, this clone was seen once. J is TRBJ1-1 and V is TRBV4-1, with TRBD1 as a possible D gene (5 bases). The CDR3 totals 14 residues. The germline V gene encodes CDR1 MGHRA and CDR2 YSYEKL. Trimming left V 2 bases short and J 7 bases short, with 14 bases between. The CDR3 nucleotides read TGCGCCAGCAGCCAAAAAGACAGAGGCCTTGAAGCTTTCTTT. As protein: CASSQKDRGLEAFF.

J is TRBJ2-1 and V is TRBV25-1; D not resolved. The CDR3 loop spans 10 amino acids. The germline V gene has CDR1 MGHDK and CDR2 SYGVNS. V lost 7 bases to trimming and J lost 6 bases, with 4 bases between them. CDR3 nucleotide sequence: TGTGCCAGCATGGCCAATGAGCAGTTCTTC. Protein: CASMANEQFF.

V gene TRBV19 combines with J gene TRBJ1-2, with 8 bases matching TRBD1. V lost 5 bases, J lost 2 bases, and 4 bases stayed unmatched. The CDR3 spans 14 residues. In germline, CDR1 is LNHDA, CDR2 SQIVND (reference sequence). Here the CDR3 reads CASSGQGFNYGYTF. The CDR3 DNA follows: TGTGCCAGTAGTGGACAGGGTTTCAACTATGGCTACACCTTC.

The chain carries TRBV5-1 and TRBJ1-1; possible D gene TRBD1, 5 bases. Trimming removed 5 bases from V and 0 bases from J, with 14 bases in between. Germline V gene lookup returns CDR1 SGHRS and CDR2 YFSETQ. The CDR3 spans 15 residues. CDR3 sequence reads: CASRARQTLNTEAFF. CDR3 nucleotides: TGCGCCAGCAGAGCACGACAGACGCTGAACACTGAAGCTTTCTTT.

This chain uses TRBV4-2 with TRBJ2-3; 7 bases agree with TRBD2. The CDR3 length is 16 residues. Unmatched junction bases numbered 7, after V lost 0 bases and J lost 4 bases. Germline CDR1 and CDR2: LGHNA and YNFKEQ. The CDR3 is CASSQEGLADADTQYF. For the CDR3, the DNA is TGTGCCAGCAGCCAAGAGGGGCTAGCGGACGCAGATACGCAGTATTTT.

The chain employs TRBV2 and TRBJ2-3; 10 bases are shared with TRBD2. Germline V gene lookup returns CDR1 SNHLY and CDR2 FYNNEI. This CDR3 region has 16 residues. After removal of 5 bases from V and 0 bases from J, the junction contained 5 bases not matched to a gene. CDR3 nucleotides: TGTGCCAGCAGTCCGGGACTAGCGACTAGCACAGATACGCAGTATTTT. Its protein is CASSPGLATSTDTQYF.

This chain joins TRBV11-2 and TRBJ2-7; D is unclear. Looked up from germline, CDR1 is SGHAT and CDR2 is FQNNGV. The CDR3 length is 16 residues. With 0 bases removed from V and 0 bases from J, the gap between germline ends came to 12 bases. In nucleotides, the CDR3 is TGTGCCAGCAGCTTAGATCAACCAGGAACCTCCTACGAGCAGTACTTC. Encoded protein: CASSLDQPGTSYEQYF.

CDR3 coding DNA: TGTGCCAGCAGCGTAGAGGCGCGCGGGAGGAGATACGAGCAGTACTTC. This gives the protein CASSVEARGRRYEQYF. The chain recombines TRBV9 with TRBJ2-7; the match to TRBD2 covers 8 bases. J was trimmed by 4 bases and V by 0 bases; bases with no gene match: 9. Germline values: CDR1 SGDLS, CDR2 YYNGEE. The CDR3 sequence is 16 residues long.

The chain links TRBV7-8 to TRBJ2-1, with 9 bases identical to TRBD2. After removal of 0 bases from V and 0 bases from J, the junction contained 12 bases not matched to a gene. Per the germline V gene, CDR1 is SGHVS and CDR2 is FQNEAQ. CDR3 size: 20 residues. The DNA for the CDR3 is TGTGCCAGCAGCTTAGCTCGTATGACTAGCGGTTCATACTCCTACAATGAGCAGTTCTTC. Residues: CASSLARMTSGSYSYNEQFF.

V gene TRBV5-4 combines with J gene TRBJ1-1, with 8 bases identical to TRBD1. V dropped 5 bases and J dropped 0; count of bases not matched to a gene: 3. This CDR3 spans 14 amino acids. Germline assignment: CDR1 SGHNT and CDR2 YYREEE (reference sequence). CDR3 loop: CASSWDRMNTEAFF. The CDR3, as DNA: TGTGCCAGCAGTTGGGACAGGATGAACACTGAAGCTTTCTTT.

This chain links TRBV21-1 with TRBJ2-7; the table's D call, TRBD2, was not checked against the DNA. TRBV21-1 is assigned pseudogene status. CDR3 length: 17 amino acids. The CDR3 nucleotides are TGTGCCAGCAGCAAAGTTCCAATTAGCGGGAGATACTACGAGCAGTACTTC. Protein: CASSKVPISGRYYEQYF.

The chain couples TRBV6-1 to TRBJ1-5, with a weak D call TRBD1 (5 bases). This CDR3 contains 17 residues. The V gene lost 4 bases and the J gene lost 0 bases, with 16 bases spanning the gap. Germline V gene data show CDR1 as MNHNS and CDR2 as SASEGT. The CDR3 DNA is TGTGCCAGCAGTGGAATAGGGACTACTCATAGCAATCAGCCCCAGCATTTT. It specifies CASSGIGTTHSNQPQHF.

The chain has TRBV5-6 and TRBJ1-2; tentative D call: TRBD1 (6 bases). The CDR3 has 13 residues. Trimming left V 1 base short and J 4 bases short, with 8 bases between. Germline V gene lookup returns CDR1 SGHDT and CDR2 YYEEEE. CDR3 in DNA: TGTGCCAGCAGCTTGCAGGGGTCCTATGGCTACACCTTC. Its translation is CASSLQGSYGYTF.

The rearrangement uses TRBV6-6 and TRBJ2-1; D perhaps matches TRBD2 (5 bases). The V gene lost 6 bases and the J gene lost 2 bases, with 14 bases spanning the gap. CDR1 is MNHNY and CDR2 is SVGAGI in the germline V gene (reference sequence). The CDR3 runs to 15 residues. In DNA form, the CDR3 reads TGTGCCAGCAGCGGAGGACTGGATACCTACAATGAGCAGTTCTTC. Translation: CASSGGLDTYNEQFF.

The chain uses TRBV19 and TRBJ1-3, with D uncertain. The CDR3 loop spans 15 amino acids. Germline CDR1 and CDR2: LNHDA and SQIVND (reference sequence). Trimming pared 5 bases from V and 0 bases from J, leaving 11 bases between. The CDR3 loop reads CASSGIRSSGNTIYF. The CDR3 nucleotides read TGTGCCAGTAGTGGAATAAGGAGCTCTGGAAACACCATATATTTT.